This is a list of T cell receptor beta chains from one sample in a study of T cell responses to AZD1222 COVID-19 vaccine. Method: immunoSEQ multiplex PCR; TCRdb's copy keeps in-frame clones and lacks some. The sample carries 95,000 or so clones, over 75% recorded once. This specimen was peripheral blood, taken on day 0 of AZD1222 vaccination. The receptors come from an adult in good health. The conserved cysteine and the conserved F or W are not part of the CDR3 here.

v_gene | CDR3aa
TRBV30 | AWSSGYYGYT
TRBV28 | ASSLLRGQGTEAF
TRBV12-3/TRBV12-4 | ASSLWLRYEQY
TRBV29-1 | SVSGTGAGNTIY
TRBV10-2 | ASSSGTSSYNEQF
TRBV9 | ASSVLEGNTIY
TRBV14 | ASSRSGFQGRSANYGYT
TRBV11-2 | ASSIGTLEYGYT
TRBV29-1 | SVGQGVAGYT
TRBV21-1 | ASPKNGGGQVIRQPQH
TRBV2 | ASSDDSHEQY
TRBV9 | ASSVAGAVNTGELF
TRBV24-1 | ATSDSSGLILGELF
TRBV9 | ASSAGTSLY
TRBV9 | ASSVAGSTQETQY
TRBV5-5 | AASGAANYNEQF
TRBV19 | ASSIAGVSAGYT
TRBV2 | ASSPAPGLTYNSPLH
TRBV4-2 | ASSRIDSDTQY
TRBV2 | ASRGLLMNTEAF